A single sample gave rise to the 29 T cell receptor beta chains below, sequenced in a study of healthy donors' naive CD4 and CD8 T cells. Starting from roughly 0.45 ug of total RNA, TCR libraries were made with linear amplification. Each CDR3 protein is one row after TCRdb ran MiXCR on the reads. Here the sample spans approximately 180,000 distinct CDR3 sequences, over 60% being singletons. Sequencing was performed on naive CD4+ and CD8+ T cells sorted from blood, pooled from several donors. These receptors were taken from a pool of human donors in good health; the sample pools cells from several healthy donors.

J is TRBJ2-3 and V is TRBV29-1; TRBD2 matches at 9 bases. Germline V CDR1 and CDR2: SQVTM, ANQGSEA. J gave up 0 bases and V 6 bases, and 7 bases lay outside the gene matches. The CDR3 runs to 15 residues. The CDR3 sequence: CSVATSGTSTDTQYF. DNA of the CDR3: TGCAGCGTCGCGACTAGCGGAACTAGCACAGATACGCAGTATTTT.

The V and J genes are TRBV6-4 and TRBJ2-2; 8 bases line up with TRBD1. With 4 bases clipped from V and 5 bases from J, the junction kept 6 bases outside the gene matches. CDR3 length equals 15 residues. In germline, CDR1 is MRHNA, CDR2 SNTAGT. The CDR3 sequence is CASSAQGASTGELFF. CDR3 DNA: TGTGCCAGCAGTGCGCAGGGGGCGTCAACCGGGGAGCTGTTTTTT.

The chain has TRBV27 and TRBJ1-2; TRBD1 might be the D (5 bases). V shed 3 bases and J shed 4 bases, with 12 bases lying between them. The CDR3 has 14 amino acids. Germline V gene lookup returns CDR1 MNHEY and CDR2 SMNVEV (reference sequence). The CDR3 is CASSFGRVGYGYTF. The CDR3 DNA reads TGTGCCAGCAGTTTTGGCAGGGTAGGCTATGGCTACACCTTC.

V usage is TRBV20-1 and J usage is TRBJ1-2; D gene unclear. Germline CDR1 is DFQATT and CDR2 is SNEGSKA (reference sequence). Deletions cut 1 base from V and 2 bases from J, with 20 bases between. This CDR3 region has 17 residues. CDR3 in DNA: TGCAGTGCTAGAGGTACCCGCAGGCACATGCCCAACTATGGCTACACCTTC. Translated, it gives CSARGTRRHMPNYGYTF.

The rearrangement uses TRBV29-1 and TRBJ2-5, with TRBD2 as a possible D gene (6 bases). Trimming removed 4 bases from V and 2 bases from J, with 17 bases in between. CDR1 is SQVTM and CDR2 is ANQGSEA in the germline V gene. CDR3 size: 15 residues. The CDR3 DNA reads as TGCAGCGTTGTGCTAGCGATTGGGGTACAAGAGACCCAGTACTTC. This codes for CSVVLAIGVQETQYF.

This clonotype appeared a few times. V gene TRBV19 combines with J gene TRBJ1-1; TRBD1 agrees at 8 bases. This CDR3 region has 13 residues. The J segment lost 6 bases and the V segment lost 5 bases, leaving 5 bases of the junction unmatched. Germline V gene data show CDR1 as LNHDA and CDR2 as SQIVND (reference sequence). CDR3 sequence: CASSFTGGSEAFF. The CDR3 DNA reads TGTGCCAGTAGTTTCACAGGGGGTTCTGAAGCTTTCTTT.

The chain combines TRBV18 with TRBJ2-7, with 7 bases identical to TRBD1. The CDR3 has 16 amino acids. Germline V gene data show CDR1 as KGHSH and CDR2 as LQKENI. After removal of 1 base from V and 1 base from J, the junction contained 7 bases not matched to a gene. The CDR3 spells CASSPLETGKSYEQYF. Here the CDR3 DNA reads TGTGCCAGCTCACCACTGGAGACAGGGAAGTCCTACGAGCAGTACTTC. Full variable domain (remainder filled in from reference TRBV18 and TRBJ2-7): NAGVMQNPRHLVRRRGQEARLRCSPMKGHSHVYWYRQLPEEGLKFMVYLQKENIIDESGMPKERFSAEFPKEGPSILRIQQVVRGDSAAYFCASSPLETGKSYEQYFGPGTRLTVT.

The chain links TRBV6-5 to TRBJ1-2; no firm D call. Between the trimmed V and J ends, which lost 2 bases and 4 bases, there was a span of 14 bases. The CDR3 has 15 amino acids. Looked up from germline, CDR1 is MNHEY and CDR2 is SVGAGI. DNA of the CDR3: TGTGCCAGCAGTTACGGTGGGGAATATGGCTATGGCTACACCTTC. Its translation: CASSYGGEYGYGYTF.

This clonotype was picked up one time. The V gene is TRBV5-5, the J gene TRBJ1-6; D ambiguous. CDR3 size: 14 residues. Trimming stripped 1 base from V and 6 bases from J, with 8 bases between. From germline, CDR1 is SGHKS and CDR2 YYEKEE (reference sequence). This CDR3 reads CASSLSRSNSPLHF. CDR3 DNA sequence: TGTGCCAGCAGCTTGTCACGCAGTAATTCACCCCTCCACTTT.

This clonotype was seen once. This chain links TRBV27 with TRBJ2-7, with no clear D. The CDR3 has 14 amino acids. Trimming removed 6 bases from V and 0 bases from J, with 12 bases in between. Germline CDR1 and CDR2: MNHEY and SMNVEV (reference sequence). Here the CDR3 reads CASRPTRSSYEQYF. The DNA of the CDR3 is TGTGCCAGCAGACCTACAAGGAGCTCCTACGAGCAGTACTTC.

The gene calls are TRBV11-2 and TRBJ2-5; TRBD2 aligns across 8 bases. V trimming: 5 bases; J trimming: 5 bases; junction bases outside the gene matches: 7. The CDR3 has 14 amino acids. Germline lookup yields CDR1 SGHAT and CDR2 FQNNGV. CDR3 loop: CASSPAGVGETQYF. The DNA for the CDR3 is TGTGCCAGCAGCCCAGCGGGAGTCGGGGAGACCCAGTACTTC.

The CDR3 loop reads CSVGATSGSFNEQFF. CDR3 in DNA: TGCAGCGTTGGGGCTACTAGCGGGAGTTTCAATGAGCAGTTCTTC. The rearrangement joins TRBV29-1 to TRBJ2-1; 11 bases agree with TRBD2. With 4 bases clipped from V and 6 bases from J, the junction kept 8 bases outside the gene matches. Germline V gene sequence: CDR1 SQVTM, CDR2 ANQGSEA. The CDR3 spans 15 residues.

This chain links TRBV19 with TRBJ1-3, with TRBD1 as a possible D gene (5 bases). Germline CDR1 and CDR2: LNHDA and SQIVND (reference sequence). The CDR3 has 18 residues. The V end lost 3 bases, the J end lost 4 bases, and 22 bases lay between the germline ends. The CDR3 DNA sequence: TGTGCCAGTAGTATTCGAGCGATGGGGCTCACGCGGGGAAACACCATATATTTT. As protein: CASSIRAMGLTRGNTIYF.

The V gene is TRBV19, the J gene TRBJ2-1; the match to TRBD2 covers 12 bases. The CDR3 is 16 residues long. Trimming at V came to 11 bases and at J to 9 bases, leaving 17 bases not matched to a gene. The germline CDR1 and CDR2 sequences are LNHDA and SQIVND (reference sequence). CDR3 loop: CASNHWLAGGPIEQFF. For the CDR3, the DNA is TGTGCCTCTAATCACTGGCTAGCGGGAGGGCCGATTGAGCAGTTCTTC.

V and J are TRBV5-1 and TRBJ2-1; no reliable D call. This CDR3 region has 13 residues. CDR1 SGHRS and CDR2 YFSETQ come from the germline V gene. Deletions cut 3 bases from V and 5 bases from J, with 9 bases between. CDR3 region: CASSWTANNEQFF. The DNA for the CDR3 is TGCGCCAGCAGCTGGACCGCGAACAATGAGCAGTTCTTC.

The chain combines TRBV5-1 with TRBJ2-2; D may be TRBD1 or TRBD2 (5 bases each). The CDR3 contains 13 residues. Trimming left V 5 bases short and J 4 bases short, with 9 bases between. The germline gives CDR1 SGHRS, CDR2 YFSETQ. The CDR3 reads CASRQDFTGELFF. The CDR3 region has the DNA TGCGCCAGCAGACAGGACTTCACCGGGGAGCTGTTTTTT.

This sequence joins TRBV29-1 and TRBJ2-1; 12 nucleotides match TRBD2. The CDR3 runs 13 residues. Germline values: CDR1 SQVTM, CDR2 ANQGSEA. J lost 8 bases, V lost 6 bases, and 5 bases had no gene match. As DNA, the CDR3 is TGCAGCGTCGGCCTAGCGGGAGGGCATGAGCAGTTCTTC. Protein: CSVGLAGGHEQFF.

This sequence joins TRBV29-1 and TRBJ1-2; TRBD1 aligns across 7 bases. The CDR3 consists of 16 residues. The germline gives CDR1 SQVTM, CDR2 ANQGSEA. V gave up 4 bases and J gave up 0 bases; unmatched junction bases: 11. CDR3 sequence reads: CSVAGYGDRSNYGYTF. CDR3 coding DNA: TGCAGCGTTGCTGGATATGGGGACAGATCTAACTATGGCTACACCTTC.

There are a few counts of this clonotype. The chain employs TRBV6-5 and TRBJ2-7, with 7 bases identical to TRBD2. The V gene's germline CDR1 is MNHEY and CDR2 SVGAGI. This CDR3 is built from 13 residues. V was clipped by 5 bases and J by 2 bases; unmatched bases: 3. The CDR3 sequence: CASSGGRAYEQYF. CDR3 coding DNA: TGTGCCAGCAGTGGGGGGAGGGCCTACGAGCAGTACTTC.

The V and J genes are TRBV29-1 and TRBJ2-7, with D unclear. CDR3 length: 12 amino acids. Trimming took off 6 bases at V and 0 bases at J, with 9 bases between the two ends. CDR1 SQVTM and CDR2 ANQGSEA come from the germline V gene. CDR3 sequence reads: CSVAWSSYEQYF. The DNA of the CDR3 is TGCAGCGTAGCCTGGAGCTCCTACGAGCAGTACTTC.

V usage is TRBV11-2 and J usage is TRBJ2-7; no firm D call. The CDR3 is made up of 13 amino acids. Germline V gene lookup returns CDR1 SGHAT and CDR2 FQNNGV. Trimming removed 3 bases at V and 3 bases at J, with 9 bases between. The CDR3 region is CASSFPNIYEQYF. The DNA for the CDR3 is TGTGCCAGCAGCTTTCCTAATATCTACGAGCAGTACTTC.

This chain connects TRBV4-1 to TRBJ2-3; 8 bases fit TRBD2. Germline V gene sequence: CDR1 MGHRA, CDR2 YSYEKL. This CDR3 spans 17 amino acids. The ends lost 0 bases at V and 4 bases at J; junction bases unmatched: 9. DNA for the CDR3: TGCGCCAGCAGCCAAGATGTAGGTAGCGGGGCTTCAGATACGCAGTATTTT. It codes for CASSQDVGSGASDTQYF.

The chain joins TRBV29-1 to TRBJ1-6; D is possibly TRBD1 (5 bases). The CDR3 is made up of 15 amino acids. Trimming shortened V by 0 bases and J by 9 bases, and 15 bases separated the two germline ends. From germline, CDR1 is SQVTM and CDR2 ANQGSEA. For the CDR3, the DNA is TGCAGCGTTGAAGATCCGACAGTTCTTGGTTCACCCCTCCACTTT. Amino acid sequence: CSVEDPTVLGSPLHF.

The CDR3 loop is CSVELLMARAFF. The DNA for the CDR3 is TGCAGCGTTGAACTCCTGATGGCACGGGCTTTCTTT. V usage is TRBV29-1 and J usage is TRBJ1-1; D unclear. The germline gives CDR1 SQVTM, CDR2 ANQGSEA. The CDR3 spans 12 residues. Trimming removed 2 bases from V and 11 bases from J, with 15 bases in between.

The V gene is TRBV12-3 or TRBV12-4, the J gene TRBJ1-1, with D possibly being TRBD1 (6 bases). Deletions cut 5 bases from V and 4 bases from J, with 14 bases between. CDR3 length: 14 amino acids. The CDR3 here is CASSRGQPSTEAFF. In DNA, the CDR3 is TGTGCCAGCAGTCGCGGACAGCCGAGCACTGAAGCTTTCTTT.

The V call is TRBV5-6, the J call TRBJ2-7, with D hard to call. Germline CDR1 is SGHDT and CDR2 is YYEEEE. Trimming took off 4 bases at V and 5 bases at J, with 10 bases between the two ends. The CDR3 contains 12 residues. This CDR3 is CASSLNTDEQYF. Written as DNA, the CDR3 is TGTGCCAGCAGCCTCAATACCGACGAGCAGTACTTC.

The chain employs TRBV18 and TRBJ1-5; 9 positions match TRBD1. The junction had 6 bases not matched to a gene; V was cut back by 2 bases and J by 7 bases. CDR1 and CDR2 (germline): KGHSH, LQKENI. This CDR3 contains 15 residues. In DNA form, the CDR3 reads TGTGCCAGCTCACCAGAACAGGGGGCGGAACAGCCCCAGCATTTT. The encoded protein is CASSPEQGAEQPQHF.

Only one count was recorded for this clonotype. V and J are TRBV29-1 and TRBJ2-5; D may be TRBD1 (5 bases). Germline V CDR1 and CDR2: SQVTM, ANQGSEA. Trimming removed 3 bases from V and 3 bases from J, with 8 bases in between. This CDR3 contains 12 residues. CDR3 sequence reads: CSVEQGKETQYF. The CDR3 coding sequence is TGCAGCGTTGAGCAGGGAAAAGAGACCCAGTACTTC.

V and J are TRBV7-2 and TRBJ2-1, with 7 bases lining up with TRBD2. J was trimmed by 2 bases and V by 0 bases; bases with no gene match: 1. CDR3 length: 15 residues. The germline V gene encodes CDR1 SGHTA and CDR2 FQGNSA. The CDR3 loop is CASSLAGGTYNEQFF. The DNA of the CDR3 is TGTGCCAGCAGCTTAGCGGGAGGGACCTACAATGAGCAGTTCTTC.